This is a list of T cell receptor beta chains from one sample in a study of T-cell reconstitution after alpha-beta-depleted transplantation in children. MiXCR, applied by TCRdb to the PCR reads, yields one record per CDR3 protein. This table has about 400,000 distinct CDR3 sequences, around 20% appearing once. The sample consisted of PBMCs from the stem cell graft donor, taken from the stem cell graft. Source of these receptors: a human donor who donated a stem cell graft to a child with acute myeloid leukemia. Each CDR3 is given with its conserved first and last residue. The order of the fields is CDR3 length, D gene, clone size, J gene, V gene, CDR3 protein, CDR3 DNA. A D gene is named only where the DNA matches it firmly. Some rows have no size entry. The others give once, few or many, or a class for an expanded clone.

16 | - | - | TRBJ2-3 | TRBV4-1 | CASSQGGSRYTDTQYF | TGCGCCAGCAGCCAAGGTGGTTCACGCTACACAGATACGCAGTATTTT
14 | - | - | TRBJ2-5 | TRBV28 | CASRITGLQETQYF | TGTGCCAGCCGAATTACCGGGCTACAAGAGACCCAGTACTTC
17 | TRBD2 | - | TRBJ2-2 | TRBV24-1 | CATSDPLLAGGPGELFF | TGTGCCACCAGTGATCCCCTACTAGCGGGAGGGCCCGGGGAGCTGTTTTTT
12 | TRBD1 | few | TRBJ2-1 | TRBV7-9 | CASSSTGYEQFF | TGTGCCAGCAGCTCGACAGGGTATGAGCAGTTCTTC
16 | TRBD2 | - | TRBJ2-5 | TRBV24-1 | CAISDGAGGIQETQYF | TGTGCCATCAGTGATGGAGCGGGAGGCATCCAAGAGACCCAGTACTTC
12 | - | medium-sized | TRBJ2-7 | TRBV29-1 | CSVGRGSYEQYF | TGCAGCGTGGGTCGGGGATCCTACGAGCAGTACTTC
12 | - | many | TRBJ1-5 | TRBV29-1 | CSVDPPNQPQHF | TGCAGCGTTGACCCCCCCAATCAGCCCCAGCATTTT
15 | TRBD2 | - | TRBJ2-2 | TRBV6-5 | CASSFTLASTGELFF | TGTGCCAGCAGTTTCACACTAGCGAGCACCGGGGAGCTGTTTTTT
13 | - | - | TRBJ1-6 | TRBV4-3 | CASSQGWDSPLHF | TGCGCCAGCAGCCAAGGATGGGATTCACCCCTCCACTTT
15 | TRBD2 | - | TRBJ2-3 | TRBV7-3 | CASSVLAGDIDTQYF | TGTGCCAGCAGCGTACTAGCGGGAGATATAGATACGCAGTATTTT
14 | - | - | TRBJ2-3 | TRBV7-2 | CASSLGPTRDTQYF | TGTGCCAGCAGCCTCGGACCCACCCGGGATACGCAGTATTTT
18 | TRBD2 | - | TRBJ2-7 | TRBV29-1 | CSVEVPFRLAGDSCEQYF | TGCAGCGTTGAGGTGCCATTTCGACTAGCGGGAGACTCCTGCGAGCAGTACTTC
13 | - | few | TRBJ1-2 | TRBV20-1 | CSAMTGPNYGYTF | TGCAGTGCCATGACAGGCCCGAACTATGGCTACACCTTC
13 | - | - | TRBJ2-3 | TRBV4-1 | CASSLGHSDTQYF | TGCGCCAGCAGCCTCGGCCATTCAGATACGCAGTATTTT
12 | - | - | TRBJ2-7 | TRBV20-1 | CSARTSFYEQYF | TGCAGTGCTCGTACTAGCTTCTACGAGCAGTACTTC
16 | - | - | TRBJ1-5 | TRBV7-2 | CASSFSSTGRTQPQHF | TGTGCCAGCAGCTTTTCCTCGACAGGTCGCACCCAGCCCCAGCATTTT
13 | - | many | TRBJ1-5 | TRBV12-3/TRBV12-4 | CASSFEARQPQHF | TGTGCCAGCAGTTTTGAGGCTAGGCAGCCCCAGCATTTT
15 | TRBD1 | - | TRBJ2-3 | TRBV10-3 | CAIKGTALHTDTQYF | TGTGCCATCAAAGGGACAGCCCTCCACACAGATACGCAGTATTTT
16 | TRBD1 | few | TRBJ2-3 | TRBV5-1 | CASSGDSWTSTDTQYF | TGCGCCAGCAGCGGGGACAGTTGGACTAGCACAGATACGCAGTATTTT
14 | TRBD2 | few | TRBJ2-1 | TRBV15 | CATELAGGRNEQFF | TGTGCCACCGAACTAGCGGGAGGGAGAAATGAGCAGTTCTTC
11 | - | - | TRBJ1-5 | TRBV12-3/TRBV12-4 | CASSRGKPQHF | TGTGCCAGCAGTCGAGGGAAGCCCCAGCATTTT
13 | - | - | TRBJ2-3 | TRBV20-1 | CSAMDSDTDTQYF | TGCAGTGCTATGGACAGTGACACAGATACGCAGTATTTT
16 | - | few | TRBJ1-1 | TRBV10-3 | CAISESFGDSSTEAFF | TGTGCCATCAGTGAGTCGTTCGGAGACAGTTCCACTGAAGCTTTCTTT
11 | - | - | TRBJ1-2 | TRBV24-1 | CATSDLDTYTF | TGTGCCACCAGTGATTTGGACACCTACACCTTC
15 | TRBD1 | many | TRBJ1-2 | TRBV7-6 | CASSWPDRANYGYTF | TGTGCCAGCAGCTGGCCTGACAGGGCTAACTATGGCTACACCTTC
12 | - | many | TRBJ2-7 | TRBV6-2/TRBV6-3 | CASSPLSYEQYF | TGTGCCAGCAGCCCCTTATCCTACGAGCAGTACTTC
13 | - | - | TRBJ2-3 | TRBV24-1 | CATSDPPKVTQYF | TGTGCCACCAGTGACCCCCCCAAGGTTACGCAGTATTTT
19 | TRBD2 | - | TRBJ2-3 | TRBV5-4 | CASSLLGLAGGPNTDTQYF | TGTGCCAGCAGCTTGTTGGGACTAGCGGGAGGGCCTAACACAGATACGCAGTATTTT
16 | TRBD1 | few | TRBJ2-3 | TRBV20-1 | CSASPGSGGRTDTQYF | TGCAGTGCTAGTCCTGGATCAGGGGGCCGCACAGATACGCAGTATTTT
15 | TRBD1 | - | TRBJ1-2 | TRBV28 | CASSLPGRTGAGYTF | TGTGCCAGCAGCCTCCCTGGGAGGACAGGGGCCGGCTACACCTTC
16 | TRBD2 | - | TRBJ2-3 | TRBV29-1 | CSVENRLAVSTDTQYF | TGCAGCGTTGAAAATCGACTAGCGGTTAGCACAGATACGCAGTATTTT